The 18 T cell receptor beta chains listed next were all sequenced from one sample in a study of shared T cell receptors in the human thymus (dated by TCRdb to the early 2020s). Receptors were amplified or captured by the immunoSEQ multiplex PCR assay. Not all clones reach the TCRdb copy of this immuneACCESS table, which keeps in-frame sequences only. Checked studies attribute under half of the gap to unresolved V genes and leave the rest unexplained. The sample table records hundreds of thousands of clones; 75% to 85% of these occur just once. The top ten hold less than 0.015% of the sample. These data were also filed under a second study, of human thymus T cells.

Sequencing used thymocytes. These receptors all come from a boy less than two years old with a congenital heart defect. Donor details come from another sample of the same person, matched by shared clones.

V usage is TRBV12-5 and J usage is TRBJ2-1, with 9 bases identical to TRBD1. This CDR3 has 12 residues. Trimming cost V 6 bases and J 9 bases; bases outside gene matches: 3. CDR1 is LGHNT, CDR2 FRNRAP, per germline. The chain's CDR3 is CASGPDRGEQFF. The DNA for the CDR3 is TGTGCTAGTGGCCCGGACAGGGGTGAGCAGTTCTTC.

The sample holds a few counts of this clone. For the CDR3, the DNA is TGTGCTAGTGGTTTCGGTGAGCAGTTCTTC. As protein: CASGFGEQFF. The J gene is TRBJ2-1, the V gene TRBV12-5; D gene uncertain. V lost 3 bases to trimming and J lost 9 bases, with 3 bases between them. Germline V CDR1 and CDR2: LGHNT, FRNRAP. The CDR3 extends over 10 amino acids. Complete variable domain (other parts from reference TRBV12-5 and TRBJ2-1): DARVTQTPRHKVTEMGQEVTMRCQPILGHNTVFWYRQTMMQGLELLAYFRNRAPLDDSGMPKDRFSAEMPDATLATLKIQPSEPRDSAVYFCASGFGEQFFGPGTRLTVL.

Comment on this clone: The junction departs from the called germline gene at one end, perhaps through a read error. The V and J genes are TRBV11-2 and TRBJ2-7; 13 nucleotides line up with TRBD2. This CDR3 is built from 15 residues. Per the germline V gene, CDR1 is SGHAT and CDR2 is FQNNGV. The DNA of the CDR3 is TGTGCCAGCAGCCTAGAGACTAGCGGGGGGTACGAGCAGTACTTC. This translates into CASSLETSGGYEQYF.

The rearrangement links TRBV27 to TRBJ2-1; TRBD1 agrees at 9 bases. Germline V gives CDR1 MNHEY, CDR2 SMNVEV (reference sequence). CDR3 length: 16 amino acids. V lost 7 bases and J lost 9; bases outside the gene matches: 16. The CDR3 DNA reads TGTGCCAGCATGGACAGGGGCCGAGTTTTGGAGGGTGAGCAGTTCTTC. It translates to CASMDRGRVLEGEQFF.

The chain employs TRBV6-1 and TRBJ1-2; D may be TRBD1 (6 bases). From germline, CDR1 is MNHNS and CDR2 SASEGT. Deletions cut 8 bases from V and 3 bases from J, with 16 bases between. The CDR3 contains 14 residues. In DNA form, the CDR3 reads TGTGCCAGCTTTGGGGGCAGGGGAGACTATGGCTACACCTTC. It is translated as CASFGGRGDYGYTF.

CDR3 bases: TGTGCCAGCAGCTTGGGACTAGCGGGAGAACCATACGAGCAGTACTTC. It specifies CASSLGLAGEPYEQYF. V and J are TRBV27 and TRBJ2-7; 14 nucleotides line up with TRBD2. Germline CDR1 and CDR2: MNHEY and SMNVEV (reference sequence). The CDR3 spans 16 residues. V lost 6 bases, J lost 4 bases, and 8 bases stayed unmatched.

This clone was detected a few times. The chain employs TRBV2 and TRBJ2-2, with a weak D call TRBD1 (6 bases). The CDR3 has 14 residues. Germline V lookup: CDR1 SNHLY, CDR2 FYNNEI. V was pared by 2 bases and J by 4 bases, with 8 bases between. The CDR3 region is CASSEQGTTGELFF. DNA of the CDR3: TGTGCCAGCAGTGAACAGGGGACCACCGGGGAGCTGTTTTTT.

This chain connects TRBV19 to TRBJ2-7; 8 nucleotides match TRBD2. Germline assignment: CDR1 LNHDA and CDR2 SQIVND (reference sequence). CDR3 size: 16 residues. The V and J ends lost 5 bases and 0 bases, in that order; junction bases with no gene match: 9. The DNA of the CDR3 is TGTGCCAGTAGTCTCGGGGGGGGGACTACCTCCTACGAGCAGTACTTC. Its translation: CASSLGGGTTSYEQYF.

This clone was seen a handful of times. The chain couples TRBV19 to TRBJ2-1, with 9 bases identical to TRBD1. The CDR3 has 15 amino acids. Germline CDR1 reads LNHDA; CDR2 reads SQIVND (reference sequence). The V and J ends lost 4 bases and 6 bases, in that order; junction bases with no gene match: 7. This CDR3 reads CASSRIRDRVNEQFF. In nucleotides, the CDR3 is TGTGCCAGTAGTAGAATCCGGGACAGGGTCAATGAGCAGTTCTTC.

This clone was detected once. V and J are TRBV7-2 and TRBJ1-2; 8 nucleotides agree with TRBD1. Trimming cost V 4 bases and J 2 bases; bases outside gene matches: 3. The CDR3 extends over 14 amino acids. Per the germline V gene, CDR1 is SGHTA and CDR2 is FQGNSA. CDR3 DNA: TGTGCCAGCAGCTCCTGGACAGGGAACTATGGCTACACCTTC. Its translation: CASSSWTGNYGYTF.

The chain has TRBV5-6 and TRBJ2-7; D is possibly TRBD1 (6 bases). With 6 bases removed from V and 3 bases from J, the gap between germline ends came to 16 bases. This CDR3 has 14 residues. The germline V gene encodes CDR1 SGHDT and CDR2 YYEEEE. CDR3 amino acids: CASTTGKRGYEQYF. The CDR3, as DNA: TGTGCCAGCACCACAGGGAAAAGAGGCTACGAGCAGTACTTC.

The J gene is TRBJ2-4, the V gene TRBV28; D perhaps matches TRBD1 (5 bases). Trimming took 5 bases from V and 0 from J, leaving 8 bases between them. The length of the CDR3 is 14 residues. Germline CDR1 is MDHEN and CDR2 is SYDVKM. The CDR3 DNA is TGTGCCAGCAGTCACGACAGAGCCAAAAACATTCAGTACTTC. Translating it yields CASSHDRAKNIQYF.

The chain employs TRBV5-1 and TRBJ2-2, with a weak D call TRBD1 (6 bases). The V end was cut by 0 bases, the J end by 3 bases, with 12 bases between. There are 16 residues in the CDR3. Germline-derived CDR1 and CDR2 are SGHRS and YFSETQ. The DNA for the CDR3 is TGCGCCAGCAGCTTGGTGCAGGGGTATGACACCGGGGAGCTGTTTTTT. It encodes CASSLVQGYDTGELFF.

A note on this clone: Distinct nucleotide sequences in the sample also encode this CDR3. This sequence joins TRBV27 and TRBJ1-1; 8 nucleotides align to TRBD1. With 5 bases clipped from V and 5 bases from J, the junction kept 4 bases outside the gene matches. CDR1 is MNHEY, CDR2 SMNVEV, per germline (reference sequence). The CDR3 totals 13 residues. This CDR3 reads CASSRTGGTEAFF. DNA for the CDR3: TGTGCCAGCAGTAGAACAGGGGGGACTGAAGCTTTCTTT.

V is TRBV18 and J is TRBJ2-5, with a possible D match to TRBD2 (6 bases). Trimming pared 3 bases from V and 1 base from J, leaving 15 bases between. The V gene's germline CDR1 is KGHSH and CDR2 LQKENI. This CDR3 is 16 amino acids long. The CDR3 bases are TGTGCCAGCTCACCTTTTCCAGGAGGGCCCCAAGAGACCCAGTACTTC. Protein sequence: CASSPFPGGPQETQYF.

This clone occurred a few times. The chain carries TRBV30 and TRBJ2-7; no reliable D call. The CDR3 is 13 residues long. Germline V gene lookup returns CDR1 GTSNPN and CDR2 SVGIG (reference sequence). The V end was cut by 4 bases, the J end by 1 base, with 11 bases between. The CDR3 nucleotides read TGTGCCTGGACGACACGAGAATCCTACGAGCAGTACTTC. Translating it yields CAWTTRESYEQYF.

The chain carries TRBV19 and TRBJ2-5; the D is unclear. The J call may be faulty, since TRBJ2-7 better matches the DNA end. CDR3 length: 16 residues. CDR1 and CDR2 from the germline V gene are LNHDA and SQIVND (reference sequence). The CDR3: CASSTSNRDTSYEQYF. Written as DNA, the CDR3 is TGTGCCAGTAGTACCTCAAATAGAGACACATCCTACGAGCAGTACTTC.

This sequence joins TRBV4-3 and TRBJ1-1, with D tentatively TRBD1 (5 bases). The CDR3 spans 13 residues. Germline V gene data show CDR1 as LGHNA and CDR2 as YSLEER. Deletions cut 1 base from V and 7 bases from J, with 10 bases between. The CDR3, as DNA: TGCGCCAGCAGCCAAGCAGTGGGACTTGAAGCTTTCTTT. Its protein is CASSQAVGLEAFF.